This TCR beta chain was captured by sequencing in a study of a mutant IDH1 vaccine in newly diagnosed glioma. Study-wide background: Either 4-6 weeks after radiotherapy alone or alongside temozolomide, vaccination was begun. Treated patients comprised 62.5% males and around 40% females, mean age approximately 42 years. Earlier treatment was radiotherapy, temozolomide, or both, with most getting both.

Time point in this sample: week 11, during vaccination. Each dose of the vaccine consisted of 300 ug of mutant IDH1 20-mer peptide, with topical imiquimod. New IDH1-mutant, ATRX-lost WHO grade 3 or 4 astrocytomas occurred in donors. TCRdb's table, derived via immunoSEQ multiplex PCR, lists solely in-frame clones and lacks some. Of around 130,000 clones in the sample, around 80% were seen once. As for this clone: No antigen is known for it.

The J segment lost 6 bases and the V segment lost 5 bases, leaving 7 bases of the junction unmatched. Germline CDR1 SEHNR, CDR2 FQNEAQ (reference sequence). This CDR3 has 14 residues. This chain connects TRBV7-9 to TRBJ2-1; TRBD2 matches 7 bases. Sequenced here: PBMCs, sampled from a glioma patient whose treatment included an IDH1 peptide vaccine. The receptor was derived from a man aged 35-49 years with glioma. The CDR3 bases are TGTGCCAGCAGCCAATCGGGACTATTCAATGAGCAGTTCTTC. Encoded protein: CASSQSGLFNEQFF.